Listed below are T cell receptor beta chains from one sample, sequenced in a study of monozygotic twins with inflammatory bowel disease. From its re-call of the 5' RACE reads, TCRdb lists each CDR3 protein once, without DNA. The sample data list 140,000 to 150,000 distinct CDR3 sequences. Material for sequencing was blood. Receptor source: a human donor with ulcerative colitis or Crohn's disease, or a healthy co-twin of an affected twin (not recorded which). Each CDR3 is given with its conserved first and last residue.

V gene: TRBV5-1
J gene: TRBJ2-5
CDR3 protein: CASSIGQSQETQYF

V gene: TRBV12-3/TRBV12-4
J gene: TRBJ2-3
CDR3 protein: CASSFLAASTDTQYF

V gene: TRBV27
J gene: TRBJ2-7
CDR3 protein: CASKRTGSYEQYF

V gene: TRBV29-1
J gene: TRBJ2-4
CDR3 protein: CSAMPRAKNIQYF

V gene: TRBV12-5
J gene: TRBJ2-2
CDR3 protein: CASGFLTSGRIENTGELFF

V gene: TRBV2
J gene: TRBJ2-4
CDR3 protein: CASSVGTSGYGAKNIQYF

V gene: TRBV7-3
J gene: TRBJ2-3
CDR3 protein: CASSLGTVSTDTQYF

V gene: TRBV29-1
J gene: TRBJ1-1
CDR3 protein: CSVARSTEAFF

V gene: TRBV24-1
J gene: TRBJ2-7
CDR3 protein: CATSDSVDRTSYEQYF

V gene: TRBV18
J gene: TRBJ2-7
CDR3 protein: CASSPDSPYEQYF

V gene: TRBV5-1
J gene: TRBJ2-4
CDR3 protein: CASSFGQAGLAKNIQYF

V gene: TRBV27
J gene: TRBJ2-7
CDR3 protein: CASVGQGGVYEQYF

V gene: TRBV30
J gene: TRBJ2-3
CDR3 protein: CAWTLGSGATDTQYF

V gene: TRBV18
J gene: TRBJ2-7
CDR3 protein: CASSPQGVVSYEQYF

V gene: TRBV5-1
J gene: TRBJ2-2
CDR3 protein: CASSLPSTAQNPGELFF

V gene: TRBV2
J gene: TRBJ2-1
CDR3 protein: CASSEAGAAGLYNEQFF

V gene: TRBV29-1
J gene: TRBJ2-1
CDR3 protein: CSARSGTSGSEQFF

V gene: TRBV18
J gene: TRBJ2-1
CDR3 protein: CASSPTHEQFF

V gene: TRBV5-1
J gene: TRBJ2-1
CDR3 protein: CASSLTSGRSYNEQFF

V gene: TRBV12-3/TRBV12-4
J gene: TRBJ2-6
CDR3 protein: CASSSITGSTAGANVLTF

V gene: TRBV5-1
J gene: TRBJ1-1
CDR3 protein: CASSLEQGAWTEAFF

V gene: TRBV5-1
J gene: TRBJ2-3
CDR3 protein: CASSPGLAADTQYF

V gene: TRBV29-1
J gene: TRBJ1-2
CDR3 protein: CSVGGGTYGYTF

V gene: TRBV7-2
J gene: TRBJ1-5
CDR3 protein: CASSSYPEGNQPQHF

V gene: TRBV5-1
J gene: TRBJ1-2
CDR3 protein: CASSPDIGDYGYTF

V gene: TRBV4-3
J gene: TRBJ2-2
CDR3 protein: CASSQSTGYGNTGELFF

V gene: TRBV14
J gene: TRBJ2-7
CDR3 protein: CASRPDGSYEQYF

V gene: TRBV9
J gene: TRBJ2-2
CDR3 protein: CASNAGRSTGELFF

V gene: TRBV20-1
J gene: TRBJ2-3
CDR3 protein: CSVTQQGGADTQYF

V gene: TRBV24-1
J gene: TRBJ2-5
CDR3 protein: CATSEGVETQYF

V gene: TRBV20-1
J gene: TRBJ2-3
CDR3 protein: CSARYLAGAPDTQYF

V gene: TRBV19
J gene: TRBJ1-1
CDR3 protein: CASSPGQASFTEAFF

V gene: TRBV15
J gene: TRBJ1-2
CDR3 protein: CATSRDRQYGYTF

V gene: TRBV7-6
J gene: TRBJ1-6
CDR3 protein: CASSLIPRGKNSPLHF

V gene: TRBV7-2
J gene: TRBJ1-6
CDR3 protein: CASSFQAPNSPLHF

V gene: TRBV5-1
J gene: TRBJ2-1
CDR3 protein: CASNRDSGNEQFF

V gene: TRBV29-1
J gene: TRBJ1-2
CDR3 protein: CSVEDRIANYGYTF

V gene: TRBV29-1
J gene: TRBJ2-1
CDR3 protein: CSVEDPGEQFF

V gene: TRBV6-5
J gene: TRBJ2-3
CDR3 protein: CASSYSVRRLTDTQYF

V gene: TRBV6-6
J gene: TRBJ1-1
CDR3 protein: CASSYSGAEAFF

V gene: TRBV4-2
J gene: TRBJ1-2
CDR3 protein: CASSQEEGTGSYGYTF

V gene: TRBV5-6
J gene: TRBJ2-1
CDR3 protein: CASSLGSRGGNEQFF

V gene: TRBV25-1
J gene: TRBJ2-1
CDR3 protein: CASSGAGLYEQFF

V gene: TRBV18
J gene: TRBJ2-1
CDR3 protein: CASSLSLDRSYYNEQFF

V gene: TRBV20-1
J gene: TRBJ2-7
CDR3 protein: CSASLAKAGSYEQYF

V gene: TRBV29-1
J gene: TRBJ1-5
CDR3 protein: CSVEETGGNQPQHF

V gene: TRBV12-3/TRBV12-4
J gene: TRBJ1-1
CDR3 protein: CASSFRTVDTEAFF

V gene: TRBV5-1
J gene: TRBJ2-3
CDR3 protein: CASSLVPTDTQYF

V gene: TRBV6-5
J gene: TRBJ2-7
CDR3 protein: CASRTGGSYEQYF

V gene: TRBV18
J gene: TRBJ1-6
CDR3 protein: CASSLQSSSYNSPLHF